This T cell receptor (beta chain) was sequenced for a study of blood T cell repertoires in COVID-19. Study at large: The United States, Italy and Spain supplied acute and convalescent COVID-19 samples.

This CDR3 contains 15 residues. V lost 5 bases and J lost 5; bases outside the gene matches: 6. CDR1 and CDR2 from the germline V gene are SGHTA and FQGNSA. Assay: immunoSEQ multiplex PCR; the TCRdb copy retains only in-frame clones and omits some. The sample gives 150,000 to 200,000 clones, roughly 87% of which show up once; around 1.2% is in the top ten. Sequenced: PBMCs or T cells enriched from blood (not recorded which). The receptor comes from a human donor with acute COVID-19. The donor label of this sample is uncertain. This chain connects TRBV7-2 to TRBJ1-2, with 12 bases that match TRBD1. CDR3 loop: CASSRDRGRHYGYTF. CDR3 coding DNA: TGTGCCAGCAGCCGGGACAGGGGGCGACATTATGGCTACACCTTC.